This entry lists 30 T cell receptor beta chains sequenced from one sample in a study of T cell repertoires in cytomegalovirus infection. Their recognized antigens are unknown. TCRdb reprocessed the reads with MiXCR, giving one entry per CDR3 protein. The sample shows hundreds of thousands of distinct CDR3 sequences, around 30% of them seen only once. Sample: cultured PBMCs, taken from culture after CMV antigen stimulation. These receptors all come from a human donor in good health (CMV status not recorded). Some clones in this sample may be carry-over from other donors' samples.

The chain combines TRBV6-1 with TRBJ1-1; no clear D. Germline loops: CDR1 MNHNS, CDR2 SASEGT. The CDR3 length is 14 residues. Trimming removed 3 bases from V and 5 bases from J, with 13 bases in between. The CDR3 coding sequence is TGTGCCAGCAGTGATCAGGTAACCTGGACTGAAGCTTTCTTT. Its protein product is CASSDQVTWTEAFF.

This clonotype was seen only a few times. The chain recombines TRBV7-2 with TRBJ1-5, with 7 bases fitting TRBD1. This CDR3 spans 15 amino acids. The trim removed 4 bases at V and 6 bases at J, leaving 9 bases unmatched. Germline CDR1 SGHTA, CDR2 FQGNSA. The CDR3 DNA is TGTGCCAGCAGCTGGACCGGGACAGCAGGTCAGCCCCAGCATTTT. Amino acids: CASSWTGTAGQPQHF.

V usage is TRBV12-3 or TRBV12-4 and J usage is TRBJ2-1; weak D call: TRBD2 (6 bases). This CDR3 contains 16 residues. The V and J ends lost 4 bases and 0 bases respectively, with 13 bases between them. The CDR3, as DNA: TGTGCCAGCAGTTCCCCAGCGGGTAACTCCTACAATGAGCAGTTCTTC. This codes for CASSSPAGNSYNEQFF.

The gene calls are TRBV12-3 or TRBV12-4 and TRBJ2-5; 7 nucleotides match TRBD2. V trimming: 5 bases; J trimming: 4 bases; junction bases outside the gene matches: 7. The CDR3 extends over 14 amino acids. The CDR3 is CASSPGGFGETQYF. As DNA, the CDR3 is TGTGCCAGCAGTCCCGGGGGGTTTGGAGAGACCCAGTACTTC.

This clonotype was seen a few times. V is TRBV10-2 and J is TRBJ2-1; 10 nucleotides align to TRBD2. Germline CDR1 and CDR2: WSHSY and SAAADI. This CDR3 comprises 14 residues. The junction had 9 bases not matched to a gene; V was cut back by 10 bases and J by 6 bases. This CDR3 is CATTAGLAPNEQFF. For the CDR3, the DNA is TGCGCCACTACGGCGGGACTAGCGCCCAATGAGCAGTTCTTC.

This chain uses TRBV28 with TRBJ1-5; 9 bases agree with TRBD1. This CDR3 is 14 amino acids long. Germline V gene sequence: CDR1 MDHEN, CDR2 SYDVKM. V shed 5 bases, J shed 4 bases, and the junction held 3 bases outside the gene matches. CDR3 bases: TGTGCCAGCAGTCAACAGGGGGCGAATCAGCCCCAGCATTTT. This gives the protein CASSQQGANQPQHF.

This clonotype showed up many times. V usage is TRBV7-8 and J usage is TRBJ1-2; D is uncertain. Trimming removed 6 bases at V and 1 base at J, with 15 bases between. CDR1 and CDR2 from the germline V gene are SGHVS and FQNEAQ. This CDR3 has 15 residues. CDR3 sequence (DNA): TGTGCCAGCAGTTTAACCTCGGGGATTAACTATGGCTACACCTTC. Translation gives CASSLTSGINYGYTF.

The sample holds a few counts of this clonotype. The V call is TRBV7-2, the J call TRBJ2-1; D is unresolved. Germline lookup yields CDR1 SGHTA and CDR2 FQGNSA. There are 13 residues in the CDR3. V lost 5 bases, J lost 8 bases, and 13 bases lay in between. The CDR3 DNA reads TGTGCCAGCAGCGTCCCTAGTTACGATGAGCAGTTCTTC. Translated: CASSVPSYDEQFF.

This clonotype was seen only a few times. V usage is TRBV11-2 and J usage is TRBJ2-7; D possibly corresponds to TRBD2 (6 bases). CDR3 length equals 15 residues. Germline loops: CDR1 SGHAT, CDR2 FQNNGV. The V and J ends lost 6 bases and 2 bases respectively, with 17 bases between them. The CDR3 DNA reads TGTGCCAGCAGTGCTGTCGCGGGAACCGCCTACGAGCAGTACTTC. Translating gives CASSAVAGTAYEQYF.

The chain has TRBV20-1 and TRBJ1-1; D is ambiguous. There are 12 residues in the CDR3. The germline V and J ends were trimmed by 5 bases and 3 bases, with 10 bases remaining between them. Looked up from germline, CDR1 is DFQATT and CDR2 is SNEGSKA (reference sequence). The CDR3 spells CSAAPVDTEAFF. CDR3 nucleotide sequence: TGCAGTGCTGCTCCCGTTGACACTGAAGCTTTCTTT.

This clonotype showed up many times. The genes are TRBV7-2 and TRBJ2-5; the match to TRBD2 covers 8 bases. CDR1 SGHTA and CDR2 FQGNSA come from the germline V gene. V dropped 4 bases and J dropped 2; count of bases not matched to a gene: 6. The CDR3 runs to 15 residues. In DNA, the CDR3 is TGTGCCAGCAGCTCCGGACTAGCCTTTCAAGAGACCCAGTACTTC. This sequence encodes CASSSGLAFQETQYF.

The CDR3 nucleotides are TGTGCCAGCAGCTCGGGGTTAACCACCCAGTACTTC. It specifies CASSSGLTTQYF. The V and J genes are TRBV7-9 and TRBJ2-5; tentatively, D is TRBD2 (5 bases). The CDR3 extends over 12 amino acids. Germline V gene sequence: CDR1 SEHNR, CDR2 FQNEAQ (reference sequence). V lost 4 bases, J lost 8 bases, and 11 bases lay in between.

The chain recombines TRBV5-1 with TRBJ2-1; D possibly corresponds to TRBD1 (6 bases). Trimming pared 2 bases from V and 5 bases from J, leaving 11 bases between. The V gene's germline CDR1 is SGHRS and CDR2 YFSETQ. This CDR3 spans 14 amino acids. The CDR3 is CASSLQGLNNEQFF. DNA of the CDR3: TGCGCCAGCAGCTTACAGGGCCTCAACAATGAGCAGTTCTTC.

The chain couples TRBV7-9 to TRBJ1-1; no definite D call. Germline values: CDR1 SEHNR, CDR2 FQNEAQ (reference sequence). This CDR3 is built from 14 residues. Trimming left V 5 bases short and J 1 base short, with 11 bases between. CDR3 amino acids: CASSPVKPNTEAFF. As DNA, the CDR3 is TGTGCCAGCAGCCCAGTGAAACCGAACACTGAAGCTTTCTTT.

V is TRBV4-1 and J is TRBJ2-3; D remains ambiguous. This CDR3 contains 15 residues. Germline CDR1 is MGHRA and CDR2 is YSYEKL. Trimming removed 1 base at V and 2 bases at J, with 10 bases between. Written as DNA, the CDR3 is TGCGCCAGCAGCCAAGTAGGGCGGAACACAGATACGCAGTATTTT. Protein sequence: CASSQVGRNTDTQYF.

This clonotype was counted between two and nine times. The rearrangement uses TRBV7-9 and TRBJ2-5, with TRBD2 matching over 15 bases. CDR3 length: 17 amino acids. V lost 6 bases and J lost 7; bases outside the gene matches: 12. From germline, CDR1 is SEHNR and CDR2 FQNEAQ (reference sequence). CDR3 nucleotides: TGTGCCAGCAGAAATACCGGGACTAGCGGGGGGACGTGGACCCAGTACTTC. Translated, it gives CASRNTGTSGGTWTQYF.

The CDR3 nucleotides read TGTGCCAGCAGCTCCTTATATGTAGGGCCCGGAGGGGCTTTCTTT. It yields the protein CASSSLYVGPGGAFF. This chain joins TRBV7-2 and TRBJ1-1; D remains ambiguous. Germline lookup yields CDR1 SGHTA and CDR2 FQGNSA. The CDR3 loop spans 15 amino acids. V lost 4 bases, J lost 11 bases, and 23 bases lay in between.

This clonotype was recorded a few times. The CDR3 loop reads CASSPRGVSMNTEAFF. DNA for the CDR3: TGTGCCAGCTCACCACGGGGGGTTTCGATGAACACTGAAGCTTTCTTT. The V and J genes are TRBV18 and TRBJ1-1, with D possibly being TRBD1 (5 bases). The germline V and J ends were trimmed by 1 base and 0 bases, with 12 bases remaining between them. Per the germline V gene, CDR1 is KGHSH and CDR2 is LQKENI. The CDR3 spans 16 residues.

The chain is built from TRBV20-1 and TRBJ2-1; D unclear. The CDR3 has 15 amino acids. The ends were cut back, 0 bases at V and 6 bases at J, with 15 bases in the middle. Germline CDR1 DFQATT, CDR2 SNEGSKA (reference sequence). CDR3 region: CSARDMAIATNEQFF. In DNA, the CDR3 is TGCAGTGCTAGAGATATGGCGATCGCTACCAATGAGCAGTTCTTC.

This sequence joins TRBV7-2 and TRBJ2-3; TRBD2 matches at 8 bases. The CDR3 totals 16 residues. V lost 3 bases to trimming and J lost 0 bases; unmatched junction nucleotides: 5. Germline lookup yields CDR1 SGHTA and CDR2 FQGNSA. CDR3 sequence: CASSFWGGGSTDTQYF. The CDR3 region has the DNA TGTGCCAGCAGCTTTTGGGGCGGGGGGAGCACAGATACGCAGTATTTT. Based on the CDR3 plus reference TRBV7-2 and TRBJ2-3, the full variable domain is GAGVSQSPSNKVTEKGKDVELRCDPISGHTALYWYRQSLGQGLEFLIYFQGNSAPDKSGLPSDRFSAERTGGSVSTLTIQRTQQEDSAVYLCASSFWGGGSTDTQYFGPGTRLTVL.

This clonotype was detected a few times. The chain employs TRBV20-1 and TRBJ1-1; unclear D gene. The germline V gene has CDR1 DFQATT and CDR2 SNEGSKA (reference sequence). Between the trimmed V and J ends, which lost 3 bases and 6 bases, there was a span of 8 bases. The CDR3 is 11 amino acids. CDR3 protein: CSASQSPEAFF. The CDR3, as DNA: TGCAGTGCTAGTCAGTCGCCTGAAGCTTTCTTT.

V is TRBV5-4 and J is TRBJ2-1; D perhaps matches TRBD1 (5 bases). The CDR3 has 14 residues. The V end was cut by 4 bases, the J end by 3 bases, with 11 bases between. Germline CDR1 is SGHNT and CDR2 is YYREEE (reference sequence). The CDR3: CASSRQTIYNEQFF. DNA for the CDR3: TGTGCCAGCAGCCGACAGACCATCTACAATGAGCAGTTCTTC.

The chain links TRBV11-2 to TRBJ2-3, with D perhaps TRBD2 (7 bases). V lost 0 bases and J lost 4, with 11 bases in between. Germline V gives CDR1 SGHAT, CDR2 FQNNGV. This CDR3 comprises 15 residues. CDR3 DNA: TGTGCCAGCAGCTTAGACGGGGGGCCGTCAGATACGCAGTATTTT. Its protein is CASSLDGGPSDTQYF.

This chain links TRBV7-2 with TRBJ1-5; D gene ambiguous. V was clipped by 1 base and J by 1 base, with 11 bases between them. CDR3 length: 16 amino acids. Germline V CDR1 and CDR2: SGHTA, FQGNSA. The CDR3 spells CASSLEVGRSNQPQHF. The CDR3 nucleotides read TGTGCCAGCAGCTTAGAGGTGGGTCGGAGCAATCAGCCCCAGCATTTT.

The V call is TRBV6-5, the J call TRBJ2-3, with D maybe TRBD2 (7 bases). This CDR3 contains 16 residues. V gave up 2 bases and J gave up 1 base, with 13 bases separating them. Germline CDR1 is MNHEY and CDR2 is SVGAGI. CDR3 in DNA: TGTGCCAGCAGTTACCGCGGCGGGGGCGGCACAGATACGCAGTATTTT. It yields the protein CASSYRGGGGTDTQYF.

The V and J genes are TRBV6-1 and TRBJ2-1; 9 bases match TRBD2. After removal of 5 bases from V and 12 bases from J, the junction contained 8 bases not matched to a gene. The CDR3 covers 13 residues. CDR1 is MNHNS and CDR2 is SASEGT in the germline V gene. The CDR3 region has the DNA TGTGCCAGCAGTATTATAGCGGGAGACGGGCAGTTCTTC. Residues: CASSIIAGDGQFF.

In its sample, this clonotype was seen a few times. This chain links TRBV12-3 or TRBV12-4 with TRBJ2-1; maybe TRBD2 (7 bases). V dropped 3 bases and J dropped 3 bases, with 18 bases sitting between them. The CDR3 consists of 17 residues. The chain's CDR3 is CASSLGARGGDYNEQFF. In DNA, the CDR3 is TGTGCCAGCAGTTTGGGGGCTAGGGGAGGGGACTACAATGAGCAGTTCTTC.

The chain carries TRBV27 and TRBJ1-5; possibly TRBD1 for D (5 bases). V was shortened by 3 bases and J by 2 bases, with 8 bases between the two germline ends. This CDR3 has 14 residues. Germline V gene data show CDR1 as MNHEY and CDR2 as SMNVEV (reference sequence). CDR3 protein: CASSLTVGNQPQHF. The CDR3 nucleotides are TGTGCCAGCAGTTTGACAGTGGGCAATCAGCCCCAGCATTTT.

This clonotype was counted only a few times. This chain links TRBV18 with TRBJ1-4; D call uncertain. CDR1 and CDR2 from the germline V gene are KGHSH and LQKENI. Trimming stripped 5 bases from V and 7 bases from J, with 11 bases between. The CDR3 totals 13 residues. CDR3 protein: CASSEGSGEKLFF. CDR3 bases: TGTGCCAGCTCAGAAGGTTCGGGTGAAAAACTGTTTTTT.

The chain recombines TRBV4-2 with TRBJ2-3; possibly TRBD2 for D (5 bases). The CDR3 spans 15 residues. Germline values: CDR1 LGHNA, CDR2 YNFKEQ. Trimming removed 2 bases at V and 3 bases at J, with 12 bases between. The CDR3 sequence is CASSQFMTGTDTQYF. CDR3 coding DNA: TGTGCCAGCAGCCAATTCATGACGGGGACAGATACGCAGTATTTT.